Listed here are 12 T cell receptor beta chains from one sample, sequenced in a study of PD-L1 blockade in urothelial cancer. Sequencing was performed with immunoSEQ multiplex PCR; in TCRdb, only in-frame clones are kept and a portion is missing. The data hold about 90,000 clones, with roughly nine tenths observed a single time. The source material was PBMCs, sampled around atezolizumab (anti-PD-L1) treatment. The source is a man between 60 and 70 years old with urothelial cancer.

The chain is built from TRBV6-6 and TRBJ1-1, with 9 positions matching TRBD1. Germline V lookup: CDR1 MNHNY, CDR2 SVGAGI (reference sequence). V shed 6 bases and J 5 bases; nucleotides not matched to a gene: 10. This CDR3 contains 15 residues. DNA of the CDR3: TGTGCCAGCAGACGGGACAGGGAGGGTGGGACTGAAGCTTTCTTT. Its protein is CASRRDREGGTEAFF.

In its sample, this clone was seen once. The V gene is TRBV30, the J gene TRBJ1-3; possible D gene TRBD1, 6 bases. This CDR3 comprises 17 residues. Trimming left V 3 bases short and J 2 bases short, with 20 bases between. Germline CDR1 reads GTSNPN; CDR2 reads SVGIG (reference sequence). CDR3: CAWRGAPQGSAGNTIYF. CDR3 coding DNA: TGTGCCTGGAGGGGGGCCCCTCAGGGGTCAGCTGGAAACACCATATATTTT.

The CDR3 coding sequence is TGTGCCAGCAGCCTAACAGGAACCCAAGAGACCCAGTACTTC. This translates into CASSLTGTQETQYF. This chain uses TRBV7-9 with TRBJ2-5; TRBD1 is a possible D gene (5 bases). The length of the CDR3 is 14 residues. V lost 5 bases, J lost 1 base, and 11 bases lay in between. Per the germline V gene, CDR1 is SEHNR and CDR2 is FQNEAQ (reference sequence).

The chain couples TRBV18 to TRBJ2-7; D ambiguous. Trimming took off 0 bases at V and 1 base at J, with 4 bases between the two ends. The CDR3 is 13 amino acids. Germline CDR1 reads KGHSH; CDR2 reads LQKENI. The CDR3 sequence is CASSPPASYEQYF. The CDR3 nucleotides are TGTGCCAGCTCACCACCGGCATCCTACGAGCAGTACTTC.

This clone has a single count. V and J are TRBV19 and TRBJ1-3; 7 nucleotides line up with TRBD1. The CDR3 is made up of 13 amino acids. V was clipped by 4 bases and J by 4 bases; unmatched bases: 1. Germline values: CDR1 LNHDA, CDR2 SQIVND (reference sequence). This chain's CDR3 is CASSTGQGNTIYF. CDR3 in DNA: TGTGCCAGTAGTACGGGACAGGGAAACACCATATATTTT.

The chain is built from TRBV19 and TRBJ2-3, with a tentative D call TRBD2 (6 bases). The CDR3 runs to 15 residues. V lost 5 bases and J 2 bases, leaving 14 bases between the germline ends. The germline gives CDR1 LNHDA, CDR2 SQIVND (reference sequence). CDR3 amino acids: CASSPPGGLTDTQYF. The CDR3 DNA reads TGTGCCAGTAGTCCCCCTGGGGGACTCACAGATACGCAGTATTTT.

The V and J genes are TRBV4-1 and TRBJ1-1; 7 bases are a match to TRBD1. Germline CDR1 MGHRA, CDR2 YSYEKL. The CDR3 length is 14 residues. V was clipped by 2 bases and J by 3 bases; unmatched bases: 3. The CDR3: CASSQLTGDTEAFF. CDR3 sequence (DNA): TGCGCCAGCAGCCAACTAACAGGGGACACTGAAGCTTTCTTT.

J is TRBJ1-6 and V is TRBV7-9; no firm D call. The length of the CDR3 is 14 residues. V gave up 1 base and J gave up 4 bases, with 5 bases separating them. Germline loops: CDR1 SEHNR, CDR2 FQNEAQ (reference sequence). CDR3: CASSLEQYNSPLHF. CDR3 sequence (DNA): TGTGCCAGCAGCTTAGAACAATATAATTCACCCCTCCACTTT.

The chain is built from TRBV19 and TRBJ1-4; 9 bases match TRBD1. Germline CDR1 and CDR2: LNHDA and SQIVND (reference sequence). The V gene end was trimmed by 5 bases and the J gene end by 15 bases; junction bases not matched to a gene: 16. The CDR3 consists of 15 residues. The CDR3 sequence is CASSPIWGQGWKLFF. The CDR3 bases are TGTGCCAGTAGTCCAATCTGGGGACAGGGATGGAAGTTGTTTTTT.

This chain joins TRBV7-2 and TRBJ2-3; maybe TRBD2 (5 bases). V lost 6 bases and J 8 bases, leaving 12 bases between the germline ends. Looked up from germline, CDR1 is SGHTA and CDR2 is FQGNSA. The CDR3 contains 12 residues. Here the CDR3 reads CASSSGGGTQYF. The CDR3 region has the DNA TGTGCCAGCAGTTCCGGAGGTGGTACGCAGTATTTT.

CDR3 region: CASSERGGELNTEAFF. CDR3 bases: TGTGCCAGCAGTGAACGGGGCGGGGAGTTGAACACTGAAGCTTTCTTT. This rearrangement joins TRBV2 to TRBJ1-1; D is perhaps TRBD1 (5 bases). Per germline, CDR1 SNHLY and CDR2 FYNNEI. Between the trimmed V and J ends, which lost 2 bases and 0 bases, there was a span of 13 bases. This CDR3 region has 16 residues.

This chain joins TRBV19 and TRBJ2-6; TRBD2 is a possible D gene (6 bases). Trimming took off 2 bases at V and 0 bases at J, with 20 bases between the two ends. CDR1 and CDR2 from the germline V gene are LNHDA and SQIVND (reference sequence). There are 20 residues in the CDR3. The CDR3 DNA reads TGTGCCAGTAGTATAACCCCCGGGGTGGGGAGGCCCTCTGGGGCCAACGTCCTGACTTTC. Protein: CASSITPGVGRPSGANVLTF.